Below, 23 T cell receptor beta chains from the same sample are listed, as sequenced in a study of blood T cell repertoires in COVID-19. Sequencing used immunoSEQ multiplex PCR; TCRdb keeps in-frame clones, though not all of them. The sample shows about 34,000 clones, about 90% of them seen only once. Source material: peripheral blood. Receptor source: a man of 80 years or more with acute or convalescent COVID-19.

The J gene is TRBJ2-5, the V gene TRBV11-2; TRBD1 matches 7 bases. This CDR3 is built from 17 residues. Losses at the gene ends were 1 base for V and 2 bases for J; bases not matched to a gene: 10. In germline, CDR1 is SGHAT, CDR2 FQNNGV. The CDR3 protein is CASSLVLTGVGQETQYF. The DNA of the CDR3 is TGTGCCAGCAGCTTAGTTCTCACAGGGGTGGGACAAGAGACCCAGTACTTC.

The CDR3 is CASSEGLAGGTDTQYF. As DNA, the CDR3 is TGCGCCAGCAGTGAGGGACTAGCGGGGGGCACAGATACGCAGTATTTT. The V and J genes are TRBV10-1 and TRBJ2-3; TRBD2 agrees at 13 bases. The germline CDR1 and CDR2 sequences are WNHNN and SYGVQD (reference sequence). Losses at the gene ends were 2 bases for V and 1 base for J; bases not matched to a gene: 0. The CDR3 totals 16 residues.

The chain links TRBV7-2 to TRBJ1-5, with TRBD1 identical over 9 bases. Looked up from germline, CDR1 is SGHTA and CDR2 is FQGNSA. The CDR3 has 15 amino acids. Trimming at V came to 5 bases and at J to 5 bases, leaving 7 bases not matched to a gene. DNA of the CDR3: TGTGCCAGCAGCACTTCGACAGGGGGGGATCAGCCCCAGCATTTT. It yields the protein CASSTSTGGDQPQHF.

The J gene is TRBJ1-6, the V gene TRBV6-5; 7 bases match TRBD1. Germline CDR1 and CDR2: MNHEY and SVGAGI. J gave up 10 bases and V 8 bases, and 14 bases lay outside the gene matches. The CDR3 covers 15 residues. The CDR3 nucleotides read TGTGCCAGCGGACCTAGGGGGCAGGGAAAATCACCCCTCCACTTT. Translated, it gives CASGPRGQGKSPLHF.

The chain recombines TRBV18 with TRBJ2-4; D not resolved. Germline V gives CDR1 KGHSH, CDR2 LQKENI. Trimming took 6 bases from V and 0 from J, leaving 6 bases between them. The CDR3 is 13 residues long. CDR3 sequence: CASSPGAKNIQYF. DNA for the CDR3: TGTGCCAGCTCCCCGGGAGCCAAAAACATTCAGTACTTC.

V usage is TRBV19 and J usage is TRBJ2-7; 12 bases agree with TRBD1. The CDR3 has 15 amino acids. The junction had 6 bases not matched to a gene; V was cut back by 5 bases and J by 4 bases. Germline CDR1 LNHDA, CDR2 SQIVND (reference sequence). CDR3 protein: CASSLAGQGAYEQYF. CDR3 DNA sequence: TGTGCCAGTAGTTTGGCGGGACAGGGGGCTTACGAGCAGTACTTC.

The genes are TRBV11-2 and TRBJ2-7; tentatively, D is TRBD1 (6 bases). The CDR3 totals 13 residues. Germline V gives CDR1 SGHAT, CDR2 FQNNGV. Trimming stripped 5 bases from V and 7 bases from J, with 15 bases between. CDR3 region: CASSPRTVKEQYF. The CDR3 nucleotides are TGTGCCAGCAGCCCCCGGACAGTTAAGGAGCAGTACTTC.

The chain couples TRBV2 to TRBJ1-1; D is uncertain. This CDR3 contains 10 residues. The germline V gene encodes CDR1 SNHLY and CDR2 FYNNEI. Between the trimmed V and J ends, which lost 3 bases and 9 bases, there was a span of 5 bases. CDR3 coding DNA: TGTGCCAGCAGTGACAGGAAAGCTTTCTTT. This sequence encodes CASSDRKAFF.

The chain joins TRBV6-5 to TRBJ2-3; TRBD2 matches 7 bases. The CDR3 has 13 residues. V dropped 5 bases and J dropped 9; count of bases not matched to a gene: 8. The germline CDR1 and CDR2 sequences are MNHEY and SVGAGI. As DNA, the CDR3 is TGTGCCAGCAGTCCCGGGGTGGGGGGGACGCAGTATTTT. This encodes CASSPGVGGTQYF.

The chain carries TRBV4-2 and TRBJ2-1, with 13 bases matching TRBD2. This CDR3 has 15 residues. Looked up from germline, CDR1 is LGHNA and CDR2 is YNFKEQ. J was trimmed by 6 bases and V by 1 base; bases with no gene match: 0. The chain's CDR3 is CASSQGLAGGNEQFF. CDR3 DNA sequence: TGTGCCAGCAGCCAAGGACTAGCGGGGGGCAATGAGCAGTTCTTC.

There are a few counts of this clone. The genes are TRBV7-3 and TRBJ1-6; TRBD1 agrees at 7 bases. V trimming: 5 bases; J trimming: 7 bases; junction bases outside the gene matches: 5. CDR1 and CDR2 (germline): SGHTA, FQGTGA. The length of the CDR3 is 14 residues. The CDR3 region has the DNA TGTGCCAGCAGCCCGACAGGGCGGAATTCACCCCTCCACTTT. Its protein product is CASSPTGRNSPLHF. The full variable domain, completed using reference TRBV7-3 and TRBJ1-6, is GAGVSQTPSNKVTEKGKYVELRCDPISGHTALYWYRQSLGQGPEFLIYFQGTGAADDSGLPNDRFFAVRPEGSVSTLKIQRTERGDSAVYLCASSPTGRNSPLHFGNGTRLTVT.

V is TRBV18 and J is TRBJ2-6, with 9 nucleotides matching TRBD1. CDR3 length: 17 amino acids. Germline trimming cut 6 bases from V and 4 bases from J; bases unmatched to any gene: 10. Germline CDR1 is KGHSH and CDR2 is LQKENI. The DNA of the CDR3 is TGTGCCAGCTCGCACTCACAGGGGGCGCGGGGGGCCAACGTCCTGACTTTC. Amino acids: CASSHSQGARGANVLTF.

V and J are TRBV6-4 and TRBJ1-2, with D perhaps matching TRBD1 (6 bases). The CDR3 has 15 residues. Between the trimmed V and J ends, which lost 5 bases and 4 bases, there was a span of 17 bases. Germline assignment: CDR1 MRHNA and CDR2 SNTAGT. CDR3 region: CASSFRQDLSYGYTF. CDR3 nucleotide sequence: TGTGCCAGCAGTTTTAGACAGGACCTTAGCTATGGCTACACCTTC.

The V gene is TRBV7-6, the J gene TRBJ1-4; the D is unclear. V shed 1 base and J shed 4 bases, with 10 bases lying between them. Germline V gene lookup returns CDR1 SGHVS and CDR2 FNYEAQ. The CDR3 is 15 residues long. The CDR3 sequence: CASSLEPGHNEKLFF. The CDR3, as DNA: TGTGCCAGCAGCTTAGAACCAGGCCATAATGAAAAACTGTTTTTT.

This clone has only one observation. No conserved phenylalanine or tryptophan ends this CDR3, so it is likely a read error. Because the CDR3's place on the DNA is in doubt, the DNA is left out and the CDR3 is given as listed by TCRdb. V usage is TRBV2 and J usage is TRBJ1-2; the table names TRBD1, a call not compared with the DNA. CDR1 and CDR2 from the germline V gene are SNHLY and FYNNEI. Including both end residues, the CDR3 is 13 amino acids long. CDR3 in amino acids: CASSGGQGVLPTY.

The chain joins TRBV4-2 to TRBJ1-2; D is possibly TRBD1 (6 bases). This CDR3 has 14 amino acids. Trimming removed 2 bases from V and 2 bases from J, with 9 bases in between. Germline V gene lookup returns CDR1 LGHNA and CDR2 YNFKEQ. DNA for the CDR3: TGTGCCAGCAGCCAAAGGACAGCCAACTATGGCTACACCTTC. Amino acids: CASSQRTANYGYTF.

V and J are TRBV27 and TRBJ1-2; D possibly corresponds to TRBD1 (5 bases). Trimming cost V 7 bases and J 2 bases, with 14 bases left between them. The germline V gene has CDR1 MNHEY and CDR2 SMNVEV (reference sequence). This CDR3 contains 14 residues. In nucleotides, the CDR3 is TGTGCCAGCACTCCCCTCCAGGGCAACTATGGCTACACCTTC. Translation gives CASTPLQGNYGYTF.

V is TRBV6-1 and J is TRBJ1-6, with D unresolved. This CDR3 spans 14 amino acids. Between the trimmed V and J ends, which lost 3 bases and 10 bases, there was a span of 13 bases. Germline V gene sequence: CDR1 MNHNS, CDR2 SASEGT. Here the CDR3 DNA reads TGTGCCAGCAGTGACGCTCAGGTGGAATCACCCCTCCACTTT. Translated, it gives CASSDAQVESPLHF.

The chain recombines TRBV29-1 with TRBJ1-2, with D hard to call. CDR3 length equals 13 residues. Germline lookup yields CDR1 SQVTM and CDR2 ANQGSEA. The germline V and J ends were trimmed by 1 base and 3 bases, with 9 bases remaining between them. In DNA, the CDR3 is TGCAGCGTTGAAGTTCGACGGGACTATGGCTACACCTTC. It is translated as CSVEVRRDYGYTF.

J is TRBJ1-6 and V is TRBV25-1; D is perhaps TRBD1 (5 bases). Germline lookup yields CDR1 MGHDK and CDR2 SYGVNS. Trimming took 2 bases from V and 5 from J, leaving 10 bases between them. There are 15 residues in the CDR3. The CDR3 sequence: CASSEKGADNSPLHF. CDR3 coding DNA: TGTGCCAGCAGTGAAAAAGGGGCTGATAATTCACCCCTCCACTTT.

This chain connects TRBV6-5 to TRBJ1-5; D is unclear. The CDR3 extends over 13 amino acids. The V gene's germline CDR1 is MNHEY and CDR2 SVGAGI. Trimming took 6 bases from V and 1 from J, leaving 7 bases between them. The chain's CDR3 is CASRRGSNQPQHF. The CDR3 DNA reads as TGTGCCAGCAGGCGCGGGAGCAATCAGCCCCAGCATTTT.

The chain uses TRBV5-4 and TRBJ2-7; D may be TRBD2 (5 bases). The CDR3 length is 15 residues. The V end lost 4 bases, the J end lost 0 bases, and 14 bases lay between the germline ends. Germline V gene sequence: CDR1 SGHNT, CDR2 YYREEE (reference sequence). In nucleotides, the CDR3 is TGTGCCAGCAGCAGGGAGCCAGGCGACTCCTACGAGCAGTACTTC. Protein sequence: CASSREPGDSYEQYF.

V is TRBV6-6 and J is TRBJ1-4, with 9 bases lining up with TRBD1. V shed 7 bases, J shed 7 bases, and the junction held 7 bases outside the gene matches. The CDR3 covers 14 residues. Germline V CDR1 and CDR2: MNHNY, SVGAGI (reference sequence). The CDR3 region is CASIPGQGVEKLFF. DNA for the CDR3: TGTGCCAGCATTCCGGGACAGGGTGTTGAAAAACTGTTTTTT.